This T cell receptor beta chain was sequenced for a study of chemoradiotherapy in HPV16-positive cancers. Sequenced by immunoSEQ multiplex PCR; TCRdb stores in-frame clones only, minus some. The table has around 29,000 clones, 93% seen once; the top ten hold approximately 18%. CDR1 is SGHNT and CDR2 is YENEEA in the germline V gene. J gave up 2 bases and V 6 bases, and 18 bases lay outside the gene matches. The CDR3 is 20 residues long. V usage is TRBV11-3 and J usage is TRBJ2-3, with 12 bases matching TRBD2. The clonotype was recovered from a human donor with HPV-associated anogenital cancer. Material: blood, obtained from a patient who underwent chemoradiotherapy. CDR3 sequence: CASRAPTSGSSGKLTDTQYF. Written as DNA, the CDR3 is TGTGCCAGCAGGGCCCCGACTAGCGGGAGTAGTGGAAAACTCACAGATACGCAGTATTTT.